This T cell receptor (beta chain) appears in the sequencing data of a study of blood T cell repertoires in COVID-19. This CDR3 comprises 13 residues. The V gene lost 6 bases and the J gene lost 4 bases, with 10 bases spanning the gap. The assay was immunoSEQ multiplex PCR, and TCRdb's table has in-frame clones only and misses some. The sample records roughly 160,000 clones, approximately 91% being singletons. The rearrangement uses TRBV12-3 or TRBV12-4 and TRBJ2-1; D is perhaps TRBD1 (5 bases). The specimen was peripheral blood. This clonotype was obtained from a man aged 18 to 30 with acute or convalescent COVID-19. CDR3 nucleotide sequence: TGTGCCAGCAGGGGGCTGGGGTACAATGAGCAGTTCTTC. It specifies CASRGLGYNEQFF.